The 32 T cell receptor beta chains below were found in one sample sequenced in a study of early T cells in non-severe SARS-CoV-2 infection. TCRdb re-derived calls from the 5' RACE reads in MiXCR, one entry per CDR3 protein. The sample contains under 30,000 distinct CDR3 sequences, 3.5% to 5% of which appear only once. Sequenced material: whole blood. These receptors came from an adult who was a healthcare worker with PCR-confirmed SARS-CoV-2 infection or an uninfected control (not recorded which).

The genes are TRBV2 and TRBJ2-2; tentatively, D is TRBD2 (7 bases). Germline CDR1 and CDR2: SNHLY and FYNNEI. The CDR3 has 16 amino acids. V was pared by 5 bases and J by 5 bases, with 18 bases between. The CDR3: CASSYPRGLLTGELFF. CDR3 nucleotide sequence: TGTGCCAGCAGTTACCCCAGGGGACTATTGACCGGGGAGCTGTTTTTT.

This clonotype was seen a few times. The chain combines TRBV5-1 with TRBJ1-1, with 7 bases aligning to TRBD1. From germline, CDR1 is SGHRS and CDR2 YFSETQ. With 5 bases clipped from V and 0 bases from J, the junction kept 4 bases outside the gene matches. The CDR3 length is 14 residues. DNA of the CDR3: TGCGCCAGCAGTGACAGGGCGATGAACACTGAAGCTTTCTTT. Residues: CASSDRAMNTEAFF.

This clonotype was picked up many times. CDR3 protein: CASSLGAGGSTDTQYF. The CDR3 DNA follows: TGTGCCAGCAGCTTAGGAGCGGGAGGATCCACAGATACGCAGTATTTT. The V and J genes are TRBV7-6 and TRBJ2-3; 9 positions agree with TRBD2. Looked up from germline, CDR1 is SGHVS and CDR2 is FNYEAQ. This CDR3 has 16 amino acids. Trimming cost V 1 base and J 2 bases; bases outside gene matches: 4.

The gene calls are TRBV19 and TRBJ2-6; D possibly corresponds to TRBD1 (5 bases). Germline lookup yields CDR1 LNHDA and CDR2 SQIVND (reference sequence). The CDR3 contains 15 residues. The ends were cut back, 4 bases at V and 0 bases at J, with 7 bases in the middle. The CDR3 sequence: CASSRQNSGANVLTF. The CDR3 DNA follows: TGTGCCAGTAGTAGACAGAACTCTGGGGCCAACGTCCTGACTTTC.

This clonotype is termed medium-sized. The gene calls are TRBV6-1 and TRBJ2-1; D remains ambiguous. The V end lost 1 base, the J end lost 2 bases, and 9 bases lay between the germline ends. Germline CDR1 and CDR2: MNHNS and SASEGT. CDR3 size: 15 residues. CDR3 amino acids: CASSEDTEAYNEQFF. CDR3 coding DNA: TGTGCCAGCAGTGAAGATACAGAGGCCTACAATGAGCAGTTCTTC.

The chain couples TRBV7-2 to TRBJ2-7; D unresolved. Trimming took off 1 base at V and 0 bases at J, with 7 bases between the two ends. This CDR3 is built from 14 residues. Germline V gene sequence: CDR1 SGHTA, CDR2 FQGNSA. CDR3 residues: CASSLVVDSYEQYF. For the CDR3, the DNA is TGTGCCAGCAGCTTAGTCGTAGACTCCTACGAGCAGTACTTC.

This clonotype was seen at least ten times. This sequence joins TRBV18 and TRBJ1-1; D is unresolved. V was shortened by 11 bases and J by 0 bases, with 10 bases between the two germline ends. Germline CDR1 KGHSH, CDR2 LQKENI. CDR3 length: 12 residues. CDR3 region: CAGSSLNTEAFF. The CDR3 DNA follows: TGTGCCGGGTCAAGTTTGAACACTGAAGCTTTCTTT.

This clonotype was seen repeatedly, ten times or more. This sequence joins TRBV12-3 or TRBV12-4 and TRBJ2-5, with a possible D match to TRBD2 (5 bases). Deletions cut 8 bases from V and 2 bases from J, with 9 bases between. The CDR3 has 12 residues. The CDR3 reads CASGEGQETQYF. The CDR3 DNA reads TGTGCCAGCGGCGAGGGACAAGAGACCCAGTACTTC.

This clonotype was found many times. The chain combines TRBV3-1 with TRBJ1-1; D is possibly TRBD1 (6 bases). In germline, CDR1 is LGHDT, CDR2 YNNKEL (reference sequence). The CDR3 totals 11 residues. Trimming took off 5 bases at V and 7 bases at J, with 8 bases between the two ends. The CDR3 bases are TGTGCCAGCAGCGGGACATTTGAAGCTTTCTTT. Residues: CASSGTFEAFF.

V usage is TRBV7-9 and J usage is TRBJ2-7; no definite D call. Between the trimmed V and J ends, which lost 0 bases and 5 bases, there was a span of 8 bases. The CDR3 spans 13 residues. Germline V CDR1 and CDR2: SEHNR, FQNEAQ (reference sequence). This chain's CDR3 is CASSLARSDEQYF. The CDR3 nucleotides read TGTGCCAGCAGCTTAGCCAGGTCGGACGAGCAGTACTTC.

This clonotype has at least ten counts. The chain is built from TRBV12-3 or TRBV12-4 and TRBJ2-7; 7 nucleotides align to TRBD2. The CDR3 has 14 residues. V was pared by 5 bases and J by 3 bases, with 7 bases of the junction left unmatched. This CDR3 is CASSPGPGGYEQYF. Written as DNA, the CDR3 is TGTGCCAGCAGTCCGGGACCGGGGGGCTACGAGCAGTACTTC.

This chain links TRBV5-1 with TRBJ2-1; possible D gene TRBD1, 5 bases. Deletions cut 6 bases from V and 3 bases from J, with 13 bases between. Germline CDR1 and CDR2: SGHRS and YFSETQ. CDR3 size: 14 residues. The CDR3 sequence is CASTGQLNYNEQFF. CDR3 sequence (DNA): TGCGCCAGCACTGGACAACTCAACTACAATGAGCAGTTCTTC.

This clonotype was seen a handful of times. The V gene is TRBV28, the J gene TRBJ1-1; TRBD1 might be the D (6 bases). This CDR3 spans 15 amino acids. Trimming removed 10 bases from V and 0 bases from J, with 18 bases in between. Germline-derived CDR1 and CDR2 are MDHEN and SYDVKM. The chain's CDR3 is CATSGTPSMNTEAFF. The CDR3 nucleotides read TGTGCCACCTCCGGGACACCGAGCATGAACACTGAAGCTTTCTTT.

A few counts support this clonotype. The V gene is TRBV12-3 or TRBV12-4, the J gene TRBJ1-1, with 9 nucleotides matching TRBD1. The CDR3 sequence is 12 residues long. V shed 4 bases and J 9 bases; nucleotides not matched to a gene: 3. The chain's CDR3 is CASSSGTGKAFF. The DNA for the CDR3 is TGTGCCAGCAGTTCGGGGACAGGGAAAGCTTTCTTT.

This clonotype was counted many times. The genes are TRBV25-1 and TRBJ1-1, with 7 bases lining up with TRBD1. The junction had 8 bases not matched to a gene; V was cut back by 3 bases and J by 4 bases. Germline V lookup: CDR1 MGHDK, CDR2 SYGVNS. The CDR3 has 15 residues. The CDR3 region is CASSDRTGSGTEAFF. The CDR3 bases are TGTGCCAGCAGTGATCGGACAGGTAGTGGCACTGAAGCTTTCTTT.

This clonotype showed up many times. V gene TRBV9 combines with J gene TRBJ2-1; no clear D gene. V lost 4 bases, J lost 3 bases, and 11 bases lay in between. Germline V gives CDR1 SGDLS, CDR2 YYNGEE. The CDR3 is 14 amino acids. CDR3 bases: TGTGCCAGCAGCCCGCACACCGACTACAATGAGCAGTTCTTC. Translating gives CASSPHTDYNEQFF. The full variable domain, in which reference TRBV9 and TRBJ2-1 provide the parts outside the CDR3, is DSGVTQTPKHLITATGQRVTLRCSPRSGDLSVYWYQQSLDQGLQFLIQYYNGEERAKGNILERFSAQQFPDLHSELNLSSLELGDSALYFCASSPHTDYNEQFFGPGTRLTVL.

This clonotype was found many times. The chain carries TRBV30 and TRBJ1-3, with D uncertain. The CDR3 runs to 12 residues. The V end lost 1 base, the J end lost 4 bases, and 5 bases lay between the germline ends. Germline-derived CDR1 and CDR2 are GTSNPN and SVGIG (reference sequence). CDR3: CAWSATGNTIYF. The CDR3 DNA sequence: TGTGCCTGGAGTGCCACCGGAAACACCATATATTTT.

In its sample, this clonotype was seen many times. The chain carries TRBV28 and TRBJ1-2; weak D call: TRBD1 (5 bases). Germline V CDR1 and CDR2: MDHEN, SYDVKM. The CDR3 has 12 amino acids. The V gene lost 4 bases and the J gene lost 7 bases, with 10 bases spanning the gap. The DNA of the CDR3 is TGTGCCAGCAGTTGGGGGGTCTTTGGCTACACCTTC. The encoded protein is CASSWGVFGYTF.

This clonotype was seen more than once but under ten times. The V call is TRBV6-2 or TRBV6-3, the J call TRBJ2-7, with no clear D. Trimming stripped 4 bases from V and 2 bases from J, with 3 bases between. The CDR3 is 11 residues long. The germline CDR1 and CDR2 sequences are MNHEY and SVGEGT. CDR3 in DNA: TGTGCCAGCAGTTGGGCCTACGAGCAGTACTTC. It specifies CASSWAYEQYF.

V gene TRBV18 combines with J gene TRBJ2-1; D could derive from TRBD1 or TRBD2 (5 bases each). V shed 1 base and J shed 0 bases, with 16 bases lying between them. CDR1 and CDR2 (germline): KGHSH, LQKENI. This CDR3 is 18 amino acids long. CDR3 DNA sequence: TGTGCCAGCTCACCACTGATGTCGGGGACGTTCTCCTACAATGAGCAGTTCTTC. It specifies CASSPLMSGTFSYNEQFF.

The table lists this clonotype with a few counts. J is TRBJ2-5 and V is TRBV5-1, with 8 bases aligning to TRBD2. The J segment lost 1 base and the V segment lost 2 bases, leaving 4 bases of the junction unmatched. CDR3 length: 15 residues. Germline CDR1 and CDR2: SGHRS and YFSETQ. CDR3 loop: CASSLSGGSQETQYF. The CDR3 region has the DNA TGCGCCAGCAGCTTAAGCGGGGGTTCCCAAGAGACCCAGTACTTC.

This clonotype came up many times. This chain connects TRBV12-5 to TRBJ1-1; D is undetermined. The length of the CDR3 is 13 residues. Trimming took 4 bases from V and 3 from J, leaving 9 bases between them. Germline CDR1 is LGHNT and CDR2 is FRNRAP. The chain's CDR3 is CASGWGVDTEAFF. The CDR3 bases are TGTGCTAGTGGTTGGGGTGTGGACACTGAAGCTTTCTTT.

This clonotype was observed at least ten times. This sequence joins TRBV7-3 and TRBJ2-7, with 7 bases aligning to TRBD2. The germline V gene encodes CDR1 SGHTA and CDR2 FQGTGA. The CDR3 consists of 15 residues. Unmatched junction bases numbered 12, after V lost 8 bases and J lost 2 bases. The CDR3 DNA follows: TGTGCCAGCGCCGCAGCGGGGAATATGGCCTACGAGCAGTACTTC. Translating it yields CASAAAGNMAYEQYF.

This clonotype was counted at least ten times. The rearrangement links TRBV19 to TRBJ1-1; no reliable D call. The CDR3 is made up of 13 amino acids. Trimming removed 4 bases from V and 0 bases from J, with 6 bases in between. Looked up from germline, CDR1 is LNHDA and CDR2 is SQIVND (reference sequence). The CDR3 coding sequence is TGTGCCAGTAGTAACGGGGTGAACACTGAAGCTTTCTTT. It codes for CASSNGVNTEAFF.

This clonotype has at least ten counts. The chain employs TRBV5-1 and TRBJ2-5; 8 nucleotides line up with TRBD1. The CDR3 is 13 amino acids. CDR1 and CDR2 from the germline V gene are SGHRS and YFSETQ. Trimming took 3 bases from V and 7 from J; bases not matched to a gene: 5. CDR3 amino acids: CASSSAGTGTQYF. The DNA for the CDR3 is TGCGCCAGCAGCTCCGCAGGGACAGGGACCCAGTACTTC.

This clonotype counts as medium-sized (0.01 to 0.1%). In nucleotides, the CDR3 is TGTGCCAGTAAGCCCGGAGGGTACACCGGGGAGCTGTTTTTT. Its translation is CASKPGGYTGELFF. The chain combines TRBV19 with TRBJ2-2; D may be TRBD2 (6 bases). Trimming shortened V by 7 bases and J by 3 bases, and 12 bases separated the two germline ends. CDR1 and CDR2 (germline): LNHDA, SQIVND (reference sequence). The CDR3 runs 14 residues.

This clonotype was recorded at least ten times. The chain combines TRBV10-3 with TRBJ2-2, with TRBD2 matching over 10 bases. The junction had 5 bases not matched to a gene; V was cut back by 3 bases and J by 7 bases. The CDR3 loop spans 15 amino acids. From germline, CDR1 is ENHRY and CDR2 SYGVKD. The CDR3 spells CAISDPGLAVGELFF. The CDR3 DNA reads TGTGCCATCAGTGACCCTGGACTAGCGGTCGGGGAGCTGTTTTTT.

At least ten counts were recorded for this clonotype. The V gene is TRBV25-1, the J gene TRBJ2-7; D gene uncertain. V was shortened by 6 bases and J by 5 bases, with 11 bases between the two germline ends. This CDR3 is 12 amino acids long. Per germline, CDR1 MGHDK and CDR2 SYGVNS. This chain's CDR3 is CASRARFHEQYF. The CDR3 DNA follows: TGTGCCAGCAGGGCCCGGTTTCACGAGCAGTACTTC.

This clonotype was seen at least ten times. DNA for the CDR3: TGTGCCAGCAGTCCCACTCCGTGGGACACAACCTACGAGCAGTACTTC. Protein: CASSPTPWDTTYEQYF. The rearrangement uses TRBV6-2 or TRBV6-3 and TRBJ2-7, with a weak D call TRBD1 (6 bases). In germline, CDR1 is MNHEY, CDR2 SVGEGT. Trimming removed 5 bases at V and 2 bases at J, with 19 bases between. CDR3 size: 16 residues.

This clonotype was recorded a few times. The chain uses TRBV4-2 and TRBJ1-1; a weak D match, TRBD1 (5 bases). Germline V gene lookup returns CDR1 LGHNA and CDR2 YNFKEQ. V gave up 0 bases and J gave up 5 bases, with 19 bases separating them. This CDR3 comprises 17 residues. The CDR3 bases are TGTGCCAGCAGCCAAGAGGACGGGCCCGGGGGTTGGACTGAAGCTTTCTTT. It yields the protein CASSQEDGPGGWTEAFF.

CDR3 residues: CASRPGQGKNTEAFF. The CDR3 DNA sequence: TGTGCCAGCAGGCCTGGACAGGGGAAGAACACTGAAGCTTTCTTT. The chain couples TRBV6-5 to TRBJ1-1; 9 nucleotides match TRBD1. The CDR3 is made up of 15 amino acids. The V segment lost 6 bases and the J segment 1 base; nucleotides outside the gene matches: 6. Germline V gene lookup returns CDR1 MNHEY and CDR2 SVGAGI.

This clonotype was found many times. The V and J genes are TRBV20-1 and TRBJ2-1; perhaps TRBD2 as D (5 bases). This CDR3 comprises 12 residues. V lost 6 bases and J lost 4, with 10 bases in between. CDR1 and CDR2 from the germline V gene are DFQATT and SNEGSKA (reference sequence). CDR3 DNA sequence: TGCAGTGCCAGCGGATATTACAATGAGCAGTTCTTC. Protein: CSASGYYNEQFF.